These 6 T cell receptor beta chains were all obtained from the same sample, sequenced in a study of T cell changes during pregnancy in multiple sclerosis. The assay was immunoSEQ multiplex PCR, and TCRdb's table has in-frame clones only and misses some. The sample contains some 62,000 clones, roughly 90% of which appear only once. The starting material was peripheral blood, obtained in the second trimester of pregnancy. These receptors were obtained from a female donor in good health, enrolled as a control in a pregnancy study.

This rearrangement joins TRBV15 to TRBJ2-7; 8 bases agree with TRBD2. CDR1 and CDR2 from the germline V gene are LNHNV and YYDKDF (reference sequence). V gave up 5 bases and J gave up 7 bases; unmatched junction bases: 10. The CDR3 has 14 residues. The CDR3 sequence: CATSRGLDYEEQYF. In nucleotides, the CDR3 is TGTGCCACCAGCCGGGGACTAGACTACGAGGAGCAGTACTTC. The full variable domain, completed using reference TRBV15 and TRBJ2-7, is DAMVIQNPRYQVTQFGKPVTLSCSQTLNHNVMYWYQQKSSQAPKLLFHYYDKDFNNEADTPDNFQSRRPNTSFCFLDIRSPGLGDTAMYLCATSRGLDYEEQYFGPGTRLTVT.

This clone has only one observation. CDR3 sequence (DNA): TGTGCCAGTAGTTGGGGGACCACGGGGGGCTCTGGGGCCAACGTCCTGACTTTC. This encodes CASSWGTTGGSGANVLTF. The rearrangement joins TRBV19 to TRBJ2-6; TRBD2 matches at 7 bases. After removal of 5 bases from V and 0 bases from J, the junction contained 10 bases not matched to a gene. In germline, CDR1 is LNHDA, CDR2 SQIVND (reference sequence). The CDR3 consists of 18 residues.

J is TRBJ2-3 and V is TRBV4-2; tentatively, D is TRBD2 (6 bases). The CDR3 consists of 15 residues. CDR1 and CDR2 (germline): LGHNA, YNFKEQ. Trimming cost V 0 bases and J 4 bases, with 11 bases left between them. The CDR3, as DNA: TGTGCCAGCAGCCAAGACGTTCTAGCGCCAGATACGCAGTATTTT. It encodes CASSQDVLAPDTQYF.

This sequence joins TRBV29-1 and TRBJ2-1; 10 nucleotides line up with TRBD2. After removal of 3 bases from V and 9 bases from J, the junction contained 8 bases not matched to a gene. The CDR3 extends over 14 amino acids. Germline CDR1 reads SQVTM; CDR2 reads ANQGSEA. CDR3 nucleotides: TGCAGCGTTGACTCCCTAGCGGGAGACGGTGAGCAGTTCTTC. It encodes CSVDSLAGDGEQFF.

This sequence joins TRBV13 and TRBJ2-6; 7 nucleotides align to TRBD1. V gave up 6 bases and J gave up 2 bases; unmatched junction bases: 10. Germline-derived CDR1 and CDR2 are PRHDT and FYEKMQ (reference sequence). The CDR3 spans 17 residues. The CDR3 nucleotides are TGTGCCAGCAGAACGCCCAGGGGGACCGCTGGGGCCAACGTCCTGACTTTC. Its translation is CASRTPRGTAGANVLTF.

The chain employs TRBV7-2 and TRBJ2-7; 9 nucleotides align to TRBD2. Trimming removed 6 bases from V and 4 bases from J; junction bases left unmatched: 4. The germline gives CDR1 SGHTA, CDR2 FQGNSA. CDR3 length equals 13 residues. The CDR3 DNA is TGTGCCAGCAGGGTACTAGCGGGTTACGAGCAGTACTTC. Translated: CASRVLAGYEQYF. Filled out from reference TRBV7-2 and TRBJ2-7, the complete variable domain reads GAGVSQSPSNKVTEKGKDVELRCDPISGHTALYWYRQSLGQGLEFLIYFQGNSAPDKSGLPSDRFSAERTGGSVSTLTIQRTQQEDSAVYLCASRVLAGYEQYFGPGTRLTVT.